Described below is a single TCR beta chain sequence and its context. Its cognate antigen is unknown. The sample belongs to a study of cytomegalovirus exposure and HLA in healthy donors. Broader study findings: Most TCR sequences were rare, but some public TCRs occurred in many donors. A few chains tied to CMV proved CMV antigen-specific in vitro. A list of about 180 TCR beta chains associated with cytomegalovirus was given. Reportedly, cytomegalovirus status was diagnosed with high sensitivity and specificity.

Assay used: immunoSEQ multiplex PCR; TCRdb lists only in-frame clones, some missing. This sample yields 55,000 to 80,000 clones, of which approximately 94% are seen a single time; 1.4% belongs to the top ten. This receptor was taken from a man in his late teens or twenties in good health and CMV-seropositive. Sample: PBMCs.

The CDR3 region has the DNA TGTGCCAGCAGCTTACAGGGGGCTGGAAACACCATATATTTT. This sequence encodes CASSLQGAGNTIYF. The rearrangement uses TRBV5-4 and TRBJ1-3, with 8 positions matching TRBD1. The CDR3 extends over 14 amino acids. Germline V gene sequence: CDR1 SGHNT, CDR2 YYREEE (reference sequence). The J segment lost 2 bases and the V segment lost 2 bases, leaving 0 bases of the junction unmatched.